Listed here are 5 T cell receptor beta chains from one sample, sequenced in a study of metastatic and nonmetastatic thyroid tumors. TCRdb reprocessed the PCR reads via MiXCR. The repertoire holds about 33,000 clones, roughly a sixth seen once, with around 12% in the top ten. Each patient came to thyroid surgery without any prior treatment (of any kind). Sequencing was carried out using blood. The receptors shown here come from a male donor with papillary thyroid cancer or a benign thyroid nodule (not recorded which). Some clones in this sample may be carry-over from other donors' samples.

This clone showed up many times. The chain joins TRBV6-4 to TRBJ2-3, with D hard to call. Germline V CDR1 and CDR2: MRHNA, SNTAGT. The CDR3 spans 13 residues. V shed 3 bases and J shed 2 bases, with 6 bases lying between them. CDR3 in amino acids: CASSEGDTDTQYF. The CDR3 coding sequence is TGTGCCAGCAGTGAAGGTGACACAGATACGCAGTATTTT.

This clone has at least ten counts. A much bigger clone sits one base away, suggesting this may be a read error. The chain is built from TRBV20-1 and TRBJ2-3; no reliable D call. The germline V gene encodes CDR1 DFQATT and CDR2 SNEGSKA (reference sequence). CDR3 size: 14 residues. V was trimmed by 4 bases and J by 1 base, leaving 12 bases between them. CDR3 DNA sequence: TGCAGTGCTATTAAGGGCAGCCGCACAGATACGCAGTATTTT. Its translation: CSAIKGSRTDTQYF.

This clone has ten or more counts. CDR3 DNA: TGCGCCAGCAGCCCGGGGACTCCCCTTATGGGGGAGCTGTTTTTT. Its translation is CASSPGTPLMGELFF. The rearrangement links TRBV5-1 to TRBJ2-2; D perhaps matches TRBD2 (6 bases). The CDR3 extends over 15 amino acids. Trimming left V 4 bases short and J 8 bases short, with 18 bases between. Germline CDR1 reads SGHRS; CDR2 reads YFSETQ.

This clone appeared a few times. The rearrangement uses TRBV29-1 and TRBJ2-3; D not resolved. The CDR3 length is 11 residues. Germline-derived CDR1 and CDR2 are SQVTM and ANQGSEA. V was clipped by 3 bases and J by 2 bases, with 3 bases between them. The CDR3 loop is CSVDTTDTQYF. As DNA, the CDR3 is TGCAGCGTTGACACCACAGATACGCAGTATTTT.

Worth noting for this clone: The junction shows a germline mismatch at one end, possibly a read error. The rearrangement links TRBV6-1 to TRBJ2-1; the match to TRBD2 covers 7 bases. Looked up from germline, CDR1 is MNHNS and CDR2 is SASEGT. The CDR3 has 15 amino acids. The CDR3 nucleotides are TGTGCCAGCAGTGAAGCGGGAGGGGCCTACAATGAGCACTTCTTC. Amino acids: CASSEAGGAYNEHFF.